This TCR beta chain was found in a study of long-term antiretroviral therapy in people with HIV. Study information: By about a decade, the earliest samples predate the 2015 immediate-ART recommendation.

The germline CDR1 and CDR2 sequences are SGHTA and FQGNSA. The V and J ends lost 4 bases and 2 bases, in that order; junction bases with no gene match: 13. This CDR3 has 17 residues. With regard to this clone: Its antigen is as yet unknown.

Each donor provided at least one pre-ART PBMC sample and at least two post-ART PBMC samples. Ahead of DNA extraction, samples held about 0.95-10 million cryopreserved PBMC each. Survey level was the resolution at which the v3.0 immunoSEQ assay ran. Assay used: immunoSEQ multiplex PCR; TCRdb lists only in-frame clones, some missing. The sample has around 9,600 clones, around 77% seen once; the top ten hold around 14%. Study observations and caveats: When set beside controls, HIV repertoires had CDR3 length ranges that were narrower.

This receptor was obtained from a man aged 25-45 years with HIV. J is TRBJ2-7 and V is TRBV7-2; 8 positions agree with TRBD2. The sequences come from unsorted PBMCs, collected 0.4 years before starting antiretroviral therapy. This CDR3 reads CASSWSGGDSPPYEQYF. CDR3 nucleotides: TGTGCCAGCAGCTGGAGCGGGGGAGACTCTCCCCCCTACGAGCAGTACTTC.